This T cell receptor (beta chain) was recorded in a study of spatial heterogeneity in lung cancer. Looking at the study overall: The average appearance count of each unique TCR and UMI combination in raw reads was more than ten. Study observations and caveats: Expanded intratumoral alpha and beta TCR counts tracked tumor mutation counts. Approximate estimated coverage of tumor T cells amounted to about 7% for alpha and 11% to 15% for beta chains.

CDR3 length: 14 amino acids. V lost 4 bases and J 0 bases, leaving 9 bases between the germline ends. Germline CDR1 and CDR2: KGHDR and SFDVKD. Every TCR cDNA molecule bore a unique molecular identifier. Each CDR3 protein gets one entry after TCRdb re-called the 5' RACE reads with MiXCR. Among 100,000 to 110,000 distinct CDR3 sequences listed, around 4.8% were seen once. Only a few counts were recorded for this clonotype. Its antigen remains unidentified. Described time point: sample taken at primary tumor resection. In each case, whole RNA from tumor, nontumor lung or frozen PBMC was sequenced unsorted.

The sequenced sample was lung tumor tissue, obtained at surgery. The V gene is TRBV24-1, the J gene TRBJ2-7; D ambiguous. The receptor was isolated from a male donor with early-stage non-small cell lung cancer. CDR3 DNA: TGTGCCACCAGTGAGGGCGGTAGCTCCTACGAGCAGTACTTC. This translates into CATSEGGSSYEQYF.